The subject of this entry is one TCR beta chain. This sample is drawn from a study of blood T cell repertoires in COVID-19. About the research overall: From the United States, Italy and Spain came samples of acute and convalescent COVID-19. PBMCs, B-cell-depleted T cells, or T cells were the source of the cDNA or gDNA that made up the material.

This CDR3 region has 17 residues. Germline V gene data show CDR1 as LNHDA and CDR2 as SQIVND (reference sequence). V dropped 4 bases and J dropped 4; count of bases not matched to a gene: 13. Per the original data handling: Amplified reference gene primers provided the basis for estimating nucleated cell counts. The table came from immunoSEQ multiplex PCR; TCRdb's copy has only in-frame clones and leaves some out. D and trimming come from the DNA, and the V and J calls and clone size come from that table. The data contain roughly 280,000 clones, around nine tenths of them singletons. The chain carries TRBV19 and TRBJ1-1; 9 positions agree with TRBD1. The sequence was collected from a young man with active or convalescent COVID-19. The sample was peripheral blood. The CDR3 nucleotides are TGTGCCAGTAGTAGTAGGTTCCCGGGACAGGGTGGCACTGAAGCTTTCTTT. Translating gives CASSSRFPGQGGTEAFF.